This T cell receptor (beta chain) was captured in a study of early T cells in non-severe SARS-CoV-2 infection. This clonotype is medium-sized in the sample. Germline CDR1 and CDR2: KGHSH and LQKENI. The CDR3 totals 14 residues. Trimming at V came to 1 base and at J to 3 bases, leaving 1 base not matched to a gene. MiXCR, run by TCRdb on the 5' RACE reads, gives a single entry per CDR3 protein. The repertoire holds about 89,000 distinct CDR3 sequences, with 15% to 20% as singletons. Sample: whole blood, taken at baseline. This rearrangement joins TRBV18 to TRBJ2-3; 7 positions agree with TRBD1. This TCR was recovered from an adult who was a healthcare worker with PCR-confirmed SARS-CoV-2 infection or an uninfected control (not recorded which). The DNA for the CDR3 is TGTGCCAGCTCACCACTCAGGGGGACAGATACGCAGTATTTT. Protein sequence: CASSPLRGTDTQYF.